The 3 T cell receptor beta chains reported below all come from one sample, sequenced in a study of control samples from healthy donors and cancer patients. Measured with immunoSEQ multiplex PCR; TCRdb has only the in-frame clones, and not every one. This sample yields around 110,000 clones, of which 88% are seen a single time; approximately 2.3% belongs to the top ten. The material sequenced was blood. The receptors here all came from a woman between 65 and 79 years old in good health.

This rearrangement joins TRBV7-9 to TRBJ2-1; no reliable D call. CDR1 SEHNR and CDR2 FQNEAQ come from the germline V gene (reference sequence). The CDR3 totals 19 residues. Trimming shortened V by 5 bases and J by 0 bases, and 23 bases separated the two germline ends. The DNA for the CDR3 is TGTGCCAGCAGCGTTTCCCGTGGTGGTATTTCAAGCTCCTACAATGAGCAGTTCTTC. Translation gives CASSVSRGGISSSYNEQFF.

V is TRBV2 and J is TRBJ1-6; the match to TRBD1 covers 7 bases. The ends lost 9 bases at V and 8 bases at J; junction bases unmatched: 10. Germline CDR1 is SNHLY and CDR2 is FYNNEI. This CDR3 is 14 amino acids long. CDR3 protein: CARSTGWADSPLHF. The CDR3, as DNA: TGTGCCAGGTCGACAGGGTGGGCGGATTCACCCCTCCACTTT.

The rearrangement links TRBV15 to TRBJ2-5; TRBD2 might be the D (5 bases). Germline assignment: CDR1 LNHNV and CDR2 YYDKDF (reference sequence). V was trimmed by 5 bases and J by 3 bases, leaving 10 bases between them. The CDR3 is 13 amino acids. CDR3 nucleotides: TGTGCCACCAGCGGCGGGCTGGAAGAGACCCAGTACTTC. Translated, it gives CATSGGLEETQYF. Filled out from reference TRBV15 and TRBJ2-5, the complete variable domain reads DAMVIQNPRYQVTQFGKPVTLSCSQTLNHNVMYWYQQKSSQAPKLLFHYYDKDFNNEADTPDNFQSRRPNTSFCFLDIRSPGLGDTAMYLCATSGGLEETQYFGPGTRLLVL.